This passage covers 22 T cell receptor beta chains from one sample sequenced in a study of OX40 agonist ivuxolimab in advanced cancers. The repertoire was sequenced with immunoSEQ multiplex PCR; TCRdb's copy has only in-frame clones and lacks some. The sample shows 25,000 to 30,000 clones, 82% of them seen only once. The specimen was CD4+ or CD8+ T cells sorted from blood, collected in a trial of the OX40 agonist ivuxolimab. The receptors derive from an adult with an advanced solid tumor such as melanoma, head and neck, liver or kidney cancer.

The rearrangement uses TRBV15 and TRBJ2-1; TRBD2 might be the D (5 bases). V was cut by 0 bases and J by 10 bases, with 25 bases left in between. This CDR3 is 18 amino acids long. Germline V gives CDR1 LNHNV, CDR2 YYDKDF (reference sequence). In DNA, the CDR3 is TGTGCCACCAGCAGAGACAATAGAAGGACTGACCCGTACTGGGAGCAGTTCTTC. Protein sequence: CATSRDNRRTDPYWEQFF.

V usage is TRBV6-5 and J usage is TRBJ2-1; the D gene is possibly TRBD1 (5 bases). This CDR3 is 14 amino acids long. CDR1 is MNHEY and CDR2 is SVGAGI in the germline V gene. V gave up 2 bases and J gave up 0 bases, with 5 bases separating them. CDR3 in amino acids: CASSYDSSYNEQFF. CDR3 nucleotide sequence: TGTGCCAGCAGTTACGACAGCTCCTACAATGAGCAGTTCTTC.

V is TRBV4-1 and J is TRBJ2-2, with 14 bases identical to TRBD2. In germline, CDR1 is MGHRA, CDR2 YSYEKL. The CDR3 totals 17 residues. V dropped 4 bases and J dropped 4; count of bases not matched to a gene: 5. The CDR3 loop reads CASSRTGTSGGTGELFF. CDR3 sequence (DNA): TGCGCCAGCAGCCGCACCGGGACTAGCGGGGGCACCGGGGAGCTGTTTTTT.

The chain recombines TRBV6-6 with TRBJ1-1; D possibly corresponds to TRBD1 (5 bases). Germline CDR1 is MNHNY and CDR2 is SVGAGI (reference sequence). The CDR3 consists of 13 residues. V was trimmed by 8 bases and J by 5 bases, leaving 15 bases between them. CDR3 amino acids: CASATVLGTEAFF. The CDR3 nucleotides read TGTGCCAGCGCGACAGTCCTGGGTACTGAAGCTTTCTTT.

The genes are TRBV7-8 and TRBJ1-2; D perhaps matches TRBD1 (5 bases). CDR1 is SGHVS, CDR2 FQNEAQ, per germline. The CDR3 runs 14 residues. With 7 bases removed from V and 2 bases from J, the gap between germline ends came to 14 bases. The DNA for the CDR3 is TGTGCCAGCATCCCTGGGAGGGGCAACTATGGCTACACCTTC. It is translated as CASIPGRGNYGYTF.

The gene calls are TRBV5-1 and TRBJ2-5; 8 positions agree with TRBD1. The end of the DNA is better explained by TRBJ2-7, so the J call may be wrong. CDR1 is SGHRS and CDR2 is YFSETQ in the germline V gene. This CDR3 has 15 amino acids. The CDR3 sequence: CASSLGTGSSYEQYF. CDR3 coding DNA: TGCGCCAGCAGCCTCGGGACAGGTTCCTCCTACGAGCAGTACTTC.

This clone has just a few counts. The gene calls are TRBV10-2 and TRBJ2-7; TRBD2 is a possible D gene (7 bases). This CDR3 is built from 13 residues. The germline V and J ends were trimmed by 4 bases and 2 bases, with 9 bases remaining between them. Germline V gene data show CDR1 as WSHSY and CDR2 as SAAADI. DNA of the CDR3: TGCGCCAGCAGTGTGGGGGGGCCCTACGAGCAGTACTTC. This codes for CASSVGGPYEQYF.

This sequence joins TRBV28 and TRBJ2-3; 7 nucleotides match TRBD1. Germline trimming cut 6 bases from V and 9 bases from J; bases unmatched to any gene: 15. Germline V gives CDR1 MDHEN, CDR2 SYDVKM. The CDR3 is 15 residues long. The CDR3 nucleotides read TGTGCCAGCAGCCCCCGGGACAGCGTACCAAACACGCAGTATTTT. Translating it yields CASSPRDSVPNTQYF.

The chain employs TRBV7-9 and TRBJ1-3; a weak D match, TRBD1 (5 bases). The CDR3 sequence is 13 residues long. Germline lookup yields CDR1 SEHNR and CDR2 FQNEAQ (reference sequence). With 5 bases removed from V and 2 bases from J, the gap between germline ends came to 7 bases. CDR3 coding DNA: TGTGCCAGCAGCCCCAGGGCTGGAAACACCATATATTTT. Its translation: CASSPRAGNTIYF.

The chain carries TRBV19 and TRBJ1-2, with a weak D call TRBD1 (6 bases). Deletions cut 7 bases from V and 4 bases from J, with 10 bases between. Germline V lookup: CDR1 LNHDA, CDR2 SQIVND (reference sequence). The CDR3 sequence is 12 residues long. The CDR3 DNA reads TGTGCCAGTACCAAGGACAGCTATGGCTACACCTTC. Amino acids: CASTKDSYGYTF.

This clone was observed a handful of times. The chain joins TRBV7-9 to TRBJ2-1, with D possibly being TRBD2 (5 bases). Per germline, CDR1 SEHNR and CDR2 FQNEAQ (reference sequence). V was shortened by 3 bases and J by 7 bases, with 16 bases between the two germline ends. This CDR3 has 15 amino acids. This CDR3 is CASSFLAIRANEQFF. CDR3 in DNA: TGTGCCAGCAGCTTCCTAGCCATAAGGGCGAATGAGCAGTTCTTC.

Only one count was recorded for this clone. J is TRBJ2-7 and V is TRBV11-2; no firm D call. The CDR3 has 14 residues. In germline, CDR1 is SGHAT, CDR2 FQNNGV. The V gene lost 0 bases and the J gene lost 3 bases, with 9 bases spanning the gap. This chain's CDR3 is CASSLEVGGYEQYF. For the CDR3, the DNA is TGTGCCAGCAGCTTAGAGGTGGGTGGCTACGAGCAGTACTTC.

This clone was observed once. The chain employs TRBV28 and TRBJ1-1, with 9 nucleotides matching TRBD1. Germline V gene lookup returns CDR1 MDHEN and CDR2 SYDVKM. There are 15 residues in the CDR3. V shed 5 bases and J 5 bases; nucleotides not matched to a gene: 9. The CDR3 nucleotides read TGTGCCAGCAGTCTCCCCCGACAGGGGGGGACTGAAGCTTTCTTT. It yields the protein CASSLPRQGGTEAFF.

CDR3 DNA sequence: TGTGCCAGCAGCGAGACATACGGGATTCGCACAGATACGCAGTATTTT. It translates to CASSETYGIRTDTQYF. V gene TRBV9 combines with J gene TRBJ2-3; D might be TRBD2 (5 bases). The CDR3 loop spans 16 amino acids. Germline V gives CDR1 SGDLS, CDR2 YYNGEE. V lost 3 bases and J 1 base, leaving 15 bases between the germline ends.

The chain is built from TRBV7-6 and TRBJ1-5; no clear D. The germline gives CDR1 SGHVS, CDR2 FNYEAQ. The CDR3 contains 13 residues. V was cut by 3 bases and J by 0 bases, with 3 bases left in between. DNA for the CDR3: TGTGCCAGCAGCTTGAATAGCAATCAGCCCCAGCATTTT. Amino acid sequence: CASSLNSNQPQHF.

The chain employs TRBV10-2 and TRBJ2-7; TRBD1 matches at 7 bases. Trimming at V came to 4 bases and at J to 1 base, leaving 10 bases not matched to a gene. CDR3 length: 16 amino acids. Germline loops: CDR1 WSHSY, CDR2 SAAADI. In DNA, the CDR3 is TGCGCCAGCAGTGCCTCTCCGACAGGGTCATCCTACGAGCAGTACTTC. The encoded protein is CASSASPTGSSYEQYF.

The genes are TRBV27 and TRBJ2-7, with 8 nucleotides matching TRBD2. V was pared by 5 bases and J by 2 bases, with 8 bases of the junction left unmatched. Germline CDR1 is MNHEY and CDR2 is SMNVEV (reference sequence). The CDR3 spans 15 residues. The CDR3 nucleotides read TGTGCCAGCAGTCTCGTCCGCGGGGGGACCTACGAGCAGTACTTC. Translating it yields CASSLVRGGTYEQYF.

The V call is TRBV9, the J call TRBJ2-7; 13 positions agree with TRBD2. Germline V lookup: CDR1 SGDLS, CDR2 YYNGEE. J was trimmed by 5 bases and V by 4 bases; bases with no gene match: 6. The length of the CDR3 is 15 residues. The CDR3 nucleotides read TGTGCCAGCAGCCCACGGACTAGCGGGAGTGACGAGCAGTACTTC. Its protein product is CASSPRTSGSDEQYF.

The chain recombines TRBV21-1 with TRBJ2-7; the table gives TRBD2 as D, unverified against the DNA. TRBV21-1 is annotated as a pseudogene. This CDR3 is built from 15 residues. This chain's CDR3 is CASSKDPSGSYEQYF. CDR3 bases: TGTGCCAGCAGCAAAGACCCTAGCGGCTCCTACGAGCAGTACTTC.

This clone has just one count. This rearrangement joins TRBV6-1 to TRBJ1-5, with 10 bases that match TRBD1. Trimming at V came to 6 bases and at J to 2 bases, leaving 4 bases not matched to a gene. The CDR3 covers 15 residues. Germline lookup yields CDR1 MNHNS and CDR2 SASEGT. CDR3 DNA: TGTGCCAGCAGCTGGACAGGGGGAGGCAATCAGCCCCAGCATTTT. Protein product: CASSWTGGGNQPQHF.

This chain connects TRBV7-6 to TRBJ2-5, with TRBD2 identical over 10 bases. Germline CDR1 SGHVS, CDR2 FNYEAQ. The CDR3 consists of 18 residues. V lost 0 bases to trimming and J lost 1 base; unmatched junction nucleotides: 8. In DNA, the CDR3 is TGTGCCAGCAGCTTAGCCACTGGCCAGCGGGGGGGCCAAGAGACCCAGTACTTC. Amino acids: CASSLATGQRGGQETQYF.

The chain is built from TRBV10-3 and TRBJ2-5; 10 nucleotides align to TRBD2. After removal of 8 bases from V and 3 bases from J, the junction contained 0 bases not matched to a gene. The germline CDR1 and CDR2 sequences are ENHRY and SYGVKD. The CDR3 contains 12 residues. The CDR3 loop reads CAIGLAEETQYF. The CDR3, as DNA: TGTGCCATCGGACTAGCGGAAGAGACCCAGTACTTC.